One sample yielded the 2 T cell receptor beta chains listed below, sequenced in a study of blood T cell repertoires in COVID-19. Sequenced by immunoSEQ multiplex PCR; TCRdb stores in-frame clones only, minus some. This table has a few hundred thousand clones, roughly 80% appearing once. Sequencing was done on a sample of peripheral blood. These receptor sequences come from a woman in her forties or fifties with acute or convalescent COVID-19.

This clone has a handful of counts. The chain has TRBV28 and TRBJ1-4, with D hard to call. Germline V CDR1 and CDR2: MDHEN, SYDVKM. This CDR3 region has 13 residues. The V end lost 5 bases, the J end lost 6 bases, and 10 bases lay between the germline ends. The CDR3 bases are TGTGCCAGCAGTGGAGGGATTGATGAAAAACTGTTTTTT. It yields the protein CASSGGIDEKLFF.

The chain joins TRBV7-9 to TRBJ2-3; 7 bases agree with TRBD2. After removal of 2 bases from V and 1 base from J, the junction contained 3 bases not matched to a gene. Per the germline V gene, CDR1 is SEHNR and CDR2 is FQNEAQ (reference sequence). CDR3 length: 15 amino acids. The CDR3 protein is CASSLTLAGTDTQYF. Here the CDR3 DNA reads TGTGCCAGCAGCTTAACGCTAGCGGGCACAGATACGCAGTATTTT.